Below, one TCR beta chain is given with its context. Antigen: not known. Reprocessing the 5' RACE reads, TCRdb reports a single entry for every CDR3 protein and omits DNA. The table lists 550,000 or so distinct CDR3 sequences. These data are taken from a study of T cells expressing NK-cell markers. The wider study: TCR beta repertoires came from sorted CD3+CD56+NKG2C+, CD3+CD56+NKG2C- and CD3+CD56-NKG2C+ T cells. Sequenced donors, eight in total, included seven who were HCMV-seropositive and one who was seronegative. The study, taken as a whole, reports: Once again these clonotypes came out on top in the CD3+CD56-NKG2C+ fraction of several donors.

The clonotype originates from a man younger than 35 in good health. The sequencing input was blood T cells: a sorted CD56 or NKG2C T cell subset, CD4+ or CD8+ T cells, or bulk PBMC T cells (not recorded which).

CDR3 region: CASSKAGGSSYEQYF. J is TRBJ2-7 and V is TRBV12-3 or TRBV12-4. The CDR3 has 15 residues.